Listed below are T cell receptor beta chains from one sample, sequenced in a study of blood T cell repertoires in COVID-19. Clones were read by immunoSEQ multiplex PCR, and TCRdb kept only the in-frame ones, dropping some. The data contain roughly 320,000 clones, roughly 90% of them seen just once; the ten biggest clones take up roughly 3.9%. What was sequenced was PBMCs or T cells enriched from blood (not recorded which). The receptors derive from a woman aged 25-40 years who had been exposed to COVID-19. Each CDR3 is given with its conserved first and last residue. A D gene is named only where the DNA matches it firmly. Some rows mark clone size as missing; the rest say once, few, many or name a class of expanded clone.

TGTGCCAGCAGCTTAGGCCTTCGGGGGGCTGAAGCTTTCTTT	CASSLGLRGAEAFF	-	TRBJ1-1	-	TRBV13	14
TGCGCCAGCAGCTTAACAGGAATCTATGGCTACACCTTC	CASSLTGIYGYTF	-	TRBJ1-2	-	TRBV5-1	13
TGTGCCATCACTCGGGGACAGGGGCCCTATGGCTACACCTTC	CAITRGQGPYGYTF	TRBD1	TRBJ1-2	-	TRBV10-3	14
TGTGCCAGCAGTTTTGATGGAAGGGGGTACTCACCCCTCCACTTT	CASSFDGRGYSPLHF	-	TRBJ1-6	-	TRBV27	15
TGTGCCAGCAGCTCTGGACTAGCGGGGGCACATGAGCAGTTCTTC	CASSSGLAGAHEQFF	TRBD2	TRBJ2-1	-	TRBV7-8	15
TGCGCCAGCAGCTTGGCCCCCGGACAGGATAACTACAATGAGCAGTTCTTC	CASSLAPGQDNYNEQFF	TRBD1	TRBJ2-1	-	TRBV5-1	17
TGTGCCAGCTCACTCGGGATTGTGGGCACAGATACGCAGTATTTT	CASSLGIVGTDTQYF	-	TRBJ2-3	-	TRBV18	15
TGTGCCACACGAGATAGCGGGGGGGCACTCCTTGAGCAGTTCTTC	CATRDSGGALLEQFF	TRBD2	TRBJ2-1	-	TRBV27	15
TGTGCCAGCAGCGCAGACAGGATCAACAATCAGCCCCAGCATTTT	CASSADRINNQPQHF	-	TRBJ1-5	-	TRBV7-8	15
TGCGCCAGCACCGTGCGCACAGGGGGCGATGGCATTCAGTACTTC	CASTVRTGGDGIQYF	TRBD1	TRBJ2-4	-	TRBV5-1	15
TGTGCCAGCAGCTTAGACAGGGGTCAAGAGACCCAGTACTTC	CASSLDRGQETQYF	TRBD1	TRBJ2-5	-	TRBV7-2	14
TGTGCCAGCAGCTTTTCTCTTGATGGGGGGAGGGAAGCTTTCTTT	CASSFSLDGGREAFF	-	TRBJ1-1	-	TRBV7-9	15
TGCGCCAGCAGTCCGGAAGGAGGGGTCAATTCACCCCTCCACTTT	CASSPEGGVNSPLHF	-	TRBJ1-6	-	TRBV5-1	15
TGTGCCAGCAGTGATCTCAGAGGGGAGCAGTACTTC	CASSDLRGEQYF	-	TRBJ2-7	-	TRBV6-4	12
TGTGCCAGCAGCCAAGGCAACAGGGGCTCTGGGGCCAACGTCCTGACTTTC	CASSQGNRGSGANVLTF	TRBD1	TRBJ2-6	-	TRBV3-1/TRBV3-2	17
TGTGCCAGCAGCCCAGGAGGGTCGCACTATGGCTACACCTTC	CASSPGGSHYGYTF	-	TRBJ1-2	once	TRBV5-4	14
TGTGCCAGTAGTATGATAGCGGGGGGGCCGGTCAATGAGCAGTTCTTC	CASSMIAGGPVNEQFF	TRBD2	TRBJ2-1	-	TRBV19	16
TGTGCCAGCAGTGCCTCGGGGGGCCGTAGCAATGAGCAGTTCTTC	CASSASGGRSNEQFF	-	TRBJ2-1	-	TRBV25-1	15
TGTGCCAGCAGCCAAGACTCCCTCCGCTCTGGAAACACCATATATTTT	CASSQDSLRSGNTIYF	-	TRBJ1-3	-	TRBV2	16
TGTGCCAGCAGTGAAGCTAGGACAGCGAACTATGGCTACACCTTC	CASSEARTANYGYTF	-	TRBJ1-2	-	TRBV6-1	15
TGTGCCAGCAGTACAGGGAATGGCTACACCTTC	CASSTGNGYTF	-	TRBJ1-2	-	TRBV6-2/TRBV6-3	11
TGCAGCGGGGGAGGGGAACCGTACAATGAGCAGTTCTTC	CSGGGEPYNEQFF	TRBD2	TRBJ2-1	-	TRBV29-1	13
TGTGCCAGCAGCGTAGGTGTGCGGGGGGGTGGTGGTGAGCAGTTCTTC	CASSVGVRGGGGEQFF	TRBD2	TRBJ2-1	once	TRBV9	16
TGTGCCAGCAGCGTGAACACAGAAGCTTTCTTT	CASSVNTEAFF	-	TRBJ1-1	-	TRBV3-1/TRBV3-2	11
TGTGCCAGCAGCTTCTATGATGGCAGGGGGAATGAAAAACTGTTTTTT	CASSFYDGRGNEKLFF	TRBD1	TRBJ1-4	-	TRBV5-4	16
TGCAGCGTTGAGGGCGTGGAGACAGGGGGTACAATAGCTGAAGCTTTCTTT	CSVEGVETGGTIAEAFF	TRBD1	TRBJ1-1	-	TRBV29-1	17
TGTGCCATCAGTGATCCAGGGACAGGGCCCAACTATGGCTACACCTTC	CAISDPGTGPNYGYTF	TRBD1	TRBJ1-2	-	TRBV10-3	16
TGCGCCAGCAGGGTGGGGGCAGGGACCTCCTACGAGCAGTACTTC	CASRVGAGTSYEQYF	-	TRBJ2-7	-	TRBV5-1	15
TGTGCCAGCAGCCGGCGAGGGGGCCCTAATCAGCCCCAGCATTTT	CASSRRGGPNQPQHF	TRBD1	TRBJ1-5	-	TRBV6-5	15
TGTGCCAGCAGTCCGGGGACAGATGGCACCGGGGAGCTGTTTTTT	CASSPGTDGTGELFF	TRBD1	TRBJ2-2	-	TRBV27	15
TGTGCAAGTCGCTTAGAACAGGGGGGAGGAATCAAATACGCTGAAGCTTTCTTT	CASRLEQGGGIKYAEAFF	-	TRBJ1-1	-	TRBV12-2	18
TGTGCCAGCAGCCCAAGATCGAAGATAACAGGGATTGGAGAGACCCAGTACTTC	CASSPRSKITGIGETQYF	-	TRBJ2-5	-	TRBV6-2/TRBV6-3	18
TGTGCCATCAGTGAGTCGGGACAGGGCTCGGGTGAGCAGTTCTTC	CAISESGQGSGEQFF	TRBD1	TRBJ2-1	-	TRBV10-3	15
TGCGCCAGCAGCTTGGCCGTAGGGACTAGCGGGGGAGGACAAGAGACCCAGTACTTC	CASSLAVGTSGGGQETQYF	TRBD2	TRBJ2-5	-	TRBV5-1	19
TGCGCCAGCAGCCCCCTAACTGCTAACTATGGCTACACCTTC	CASSPLTANYGYTF	-	TRBJ1-2	-	TRBV5-1	14
TGTGCCAGCAGCTACGAACAGGGGGCCTATTCACCCCTCCACTTT	CASSYEQGAYSPLHF	TRBD1	TRBJ1-6	-	TRBV7-2	15
TGTGCCAGCAGTTTTCCGGGGTCGGGTGGCTACACCTTC	CASSFPGSGGYTF	-	TRBJ1-2	-	TRBV27	13
TGTGCCAGCAGCCCCCCGGGAGGAGAAGAGACCCAGTACTTC	CASSPPGGEETQYF	TRBD2	TRBJ2-5	-	TRBV5-4	14
TGTGCCAGCAGCTTCCCCGGGTTATATGGCTACACCTTC	CASSFPGLYGYTF	-	TRBJ1-2	few	TRBV11-2	13
TGTGCCAGTAGTATGGGCGGACAGGGCCTAGGTAACTACGAGCAGTACTTC	CASSMGGQGLGNYEQYF	TRBD1	TRBJ2-7	-	TRBV19	17
TGTGCCAGCAGCGTAGGGCGGGTGACAGATACGCAGTATTTT	CASSVGRVTDTQYF	-	TRBJ2-3	-	TRBV9	14
TGTGCCAGCAGCTTAGTCACGACTAGCTTCCATGAGCAGTTCTTC	CASSLVTTSFHEQFF	TRBD2	TRBJ2-1	-	TRBV7-9	15
TGCGCCAGCAGCCAGACCAGGGGGAATCAGCCCCAGCATTTT	CASSQTRGNQPQHF	TRBD1	TRBJ1-5	-	TRBV4-1	14
TGTGCCAGCAGCGTAGAAGGGGGTGATACGCAGTATTTT	CASSVEGGDTQYF	-	TRBJ2-3	once	TRBV9	13
TGTGCCAGCTCACCGGAGCGGACAGGGCGATTCTCTGGAAACACCATATATTTT	CASSPERTGRFSGNTIYF	TRBD1	TRBJ1-3	-	TRBV18	18
TGTGCCAGCAGTGTCACAGGGAATTCACCCCTCCACTTT	CASSVTGNSPLHF	-	TRBJ1-6	-	TRBV12-3/TRBV12-4	13
TGCGCCAGCAGCCCTGACAGGGATGGCTACACCTTC	CASSPDRDGYTF	TRBD1	TRBJ1-2	-	TRBV5-1	12